This TCR beta chain was found in a study of T-cell reconstitution after alpha-beta-depleted transplantation in children. This clonotype was detected many times. As it was prepared, the TCRbeta library received unique molecular identifiers. MiXCR, run by TCRdb on the PCR reads, gives a single entry per CDR3 protein. Among approximately 490,000 distinct CDR3 sequences listed, around 13% were seen once. The V gene lost 6 bases and the J gene lost 0 bases, with 11 bases spanning the gap. The CDR3 length is 15 residues. In germline, CDR1 is SEHNR, CDR2 FQNEAQ (reference sequence). The chain carries TRBV7-9 and TRBJ1-4; no clear D. The sample consisted of PBMCs from the stem cell graft donor, taken from the stem cell graft. The TCR originated in a human donor who donated a stem cell graft to a child with combined immunodeficiency. The CDR3 region is CASSRNTATNEKLFF. DNA for the CDR3: TGTGCCAGCAGTAGGAACACCGCAACTAATGAAAAACTGTTTTTT.